These 30 T cell receptor beta chains were sequenced from one sample in a study of blood T cell repertoires in COVID-19. The protocol was immunoSEQ multiplex PCR, while the TCRdb copy is restricted to in-frame clones and leaves out a portion. Of about 210,000 clones in the sample, about 83% are singletons; the top ten hold 7.6%. Sequenced input: peripheral blood. These receptors all stem from a woman in her fifties or sixties with active or convalescent COVID-19.

V and J are TRBV28 and TRBJ1-2; a weak D match, TRBD1 (5 bases). This CDR3 comprises 13 residues. Trimming cost V 5 bases and J 7 bases, with 14 bases left between them. Germline V gene lookup returns CDR1 MDHEN and CDR2 SYDVKM. The CDR3 nucleotides are TGTGCCAGCAGTCTCCCGCAACAGGTTGGCTACACCTTC. Protein sequence: CASSLPQQVGYTF.

This chain joins TRBV7-9 and TRBJ2-3; TRBD2 might be the D (6 bases). The CDR3 extends over 15 amino acids. The V gene's germline CDR1 is SEHNR and CDR2 FQNEAQ (reference sequence). Trimming shortened V by 1 base and J by 1 base, and 9 bases separated the two germline ends. The CDR3 coding sequence is TGTGCCAGCAGCTTAGGAGAGCGGGGCACAGATACGCAGTATTTT. The encoded protein is CASSLGERGTDTQYF.

This clone appeared a few times. The chain is built from TRBV28 and TRBJ1-5; D might be TRBD1 (5 bases). The germline V gene encodes CDR1 MDHEN and CDR2 SYDVKM. The V gene lost 7 bases and the J gene lost 7 bases, with 20 bases spanning the gap. CDR3 length: 15 amino acids. CDR3 amino acids: CASTYSGGREQPQHF. The CDR3 coding sequence is TGTGCCAGCACCTACTCGGGGGGGAGGGAACAGCCCCAGCATTTT.

By its share, this clone is large. The chain's CDR3 is CASSPGQHQETQYF. Written as DNA, the CDR3 is TGTGCCAGCAGCCCGGGACAGCATCAAGAGACCCAGTACTTC. The chain links TRBV6-5 to TRBJ2-5, with 7 bases aligning to TRBD1. The ends lost 6 bases at V and 2 bases at J; junction bases unmatched: 6. Germline V CDR1 and CDR2: MNHEY, SVGAGI. The CDR3 totals 14 residues.

The chain combines TRBV4-1 with TRBJ2-5; tentative D call: TRBD1 (5 bases). V was clipped by 4 bases and J by 5 bases, with 20 bases between them. CDR1 and CDR2 (germline): MGHRA, YSYEKL. The CDR3 length is 16 residues. The CDR3 is CASSPTGAGVQETQYF. CDR3 DNA: TGCGCCAGCAGCCCGACTGGGGCCGGAGTCCAGGAGACCCAGTACTTC.

This clone was seen a single time. The CDR3: CASQPGQGSNEQFF. The CDR3 nucleotides are TGTGCCAGTCAACCGGGACAGGGTTCCAATGAGCAGTTCTTC. The rearrangement links TRBV7-6 to TRBJ2-1; 9 bases match TRBD1. The CDR3 is made up of 14 amino acids. Germline values: CDR1 SGHVS, CDR2 FNYEAQ. V dropped 9 bases and J dropped 6; count of bases not matched to a gene: 9.

The chain employs TRBV5-1 and TRBJ2-5, with 9 bases identical to TRBD1. Germline CDR1 SGHRS, CDR2 YFSETQ. The CDR3 has 17 residues. The trim removed 1 base at V and 5 bases at J, leaving 12 bases unmatched. CDR3 region: CASSLTFPGQGRETQYF. The CDR3 DNA sequence: TGCGCCAGCAGCTTGACGTTCCCGGGACAGGGTAGGGAGACCCAGTACTTC.

The V and J genes are TRBV29-1 and TRBJ1-3; D ambiguous. The germline CDR1 and CDR2 sequences are SQVTM and ANQGSEA. Trimming took 5 bases from V and 0 from J, leaving 8 bases between them. The CDR3 is 13 residues long. CDR3 amino acids: CSVQKNSGNTIYF. The CDR3 DNA follows: TGCAGCGTTCAGAAGAACTCTGGAAACACCATATATTTT.

The V call is TRBV7-2, the J call TRBJ2-5; 8 nucleotides line up with TRBD2. Per the germline V gene, CDR1 is SGHTA and CDR2 is FQGNSA. J was trimmed by 5 bases and V by 4 bases; bases with no gene match: 6. The CDR3 contains 14 residues. CDR3 amino acids: CASSSTGGLETQYF. CDR3 sequence (DNA): TGTGCCAGCAGCTCTACGGGGGGGTTGGAGACCCAGTACTTC.

V is TRBV6-1 and J is TRBJ2-1, with 7 bases lining up with TRBD2. After removal of 1 base from V and 14 bases from J, the junction contained 11 bases not matched to a gene. Germline values: CDR1 MNHNS, CDR2 SASEGT. There are 14 residues in the CDR3. This CDR3 reads CASSEVVVGGSKFF. CDR3 DNA sequence: TGTGCCAGCAGTGAAGTGGTTGTTGGCGGGAGTAAGTTCTTC.

This clone was recorded only once. V is TRBV7-9 and J is TRBJ1-5; D not resolved. With 4 bases removed from V and 2 bases from J, the gap between germline ends came to 15 bases. CDR1 SEHNR and CDR2 FQNEAQ come from the germline V gene (reference sequence). The CDR3 extends over 16 amino acids. The CDR3 loop reads CASSSPGFRGNQPQHF. For the CDR3, the DNA is TGTGCCAGCAGCTCCCCGGGATTCCGGGGCAATCAGCCCCAGCATTTT.

This clone has a handful of counts. This sequence joins TRBV7-9 and TRBJ1-6, with D perhaps matching TRBD1 (5 bases). This CDR3 is built from 12 residues. Trimming stripped 8 bases from V and 5 bases from J, with 7 bases between. From germline, CDR1 is SEHNR and CDR2 FQNEAQ (reference sequence). The CDR3 here is CASGADNSPLHF. In nucleotides, the CDR3 is TGTGCCAGCGGGGCCGATAATTCACCCCTCCACTTT.

This clone came up once. The chain recombines TRBV21-1 with TRBJ2-7; no DNA check was done on the table's D call, TRBD2. TRBV21-1 is shown as a pseudogene. This CDR3 is 16 amino acids long. The CDR3 DNA is TGTGCCAGCAGCGAAGGGGTCCCAACTAGCGGGTACGAGCAGTACGTC. Its protein product is CASSEGVPTSGYEQYV.

The gene calls are TRBV5-4 and TRBJ1-1; D gene unclear. V was clipped by 4 bases and J by 5 bases, with 15 bases between them. The CDR3 length is 14 residues. Germline CDR1 SGHNT, CDR2 YYREEE (reference sequence). In nucleotides, the CDR3 is TGTGCCAGCAGCCCTTCGTCTGGGAGGACTGAAGCTTTCTTT. Amino acids: CASSPSSGRTEAFF.

This clone appeared once. The chain couples TRBV7-3 to TRBJ2-1; tentative D call: TRBD1 (5 bases). In germline, CDR1 is SGHTA, CDR2 FQGTGA. The CDR3 runs to 18 residues. Trimming took 5 bases from V and 0 from J, leaving 20 bases between them. CDR3 sequence (DNA): TGTGCCAGCAGCCAGCCAAGTACAGGACCCAGCTCCTACAATGAGCAGTTCTTC. This encodes CASSQPSTGPSSYNEQFF. The entire variable domain, with the rest obtained from reference TRBV7-3 and TRBJ2-1, is as follows: GAGVSQTPSNKVTEKGKYVELRCDPISGHTALYWYRQSLGQGPEFLIYFQGTGAADDSGLPNDRFFAVRPEGSVSTLKIQRTERGDSAVYLCASSQPSTGPSSYNEQFFGPGTRLTVL.

The CDR3 sequence is CASSVGTGIREKLFF. For the CDR3, the DNA is TGTGCCAGCAGCGTGGGGACAGGGATAAGGGAAAAACTGTTTTTT. V and J are TRBV9 and TRBJ1-4; 9 nucleotides align to TRBD1. This CDR3 region has 15 residues. The trim removed 2 bases at V and 8 bases at J, leaving 7 bases unmatched. Germline V lookup: CDR1 SGDLS, CDR2 YYNGEE.

This clone was counted only a few times. This chain joins TRBV19 and TRBJ2-2, with D possibly TRBD1 on 5 matching bases. This CDR3 region has 15 residues. The germline gives CDR1 LNHDA, CDR2 SQIVND (reference sequence). Trimming shortened V by 5 bases and J by 6 bases, and 16 bases separated the two germline ends. The CDR3 coding sequence is TGTGCCAGTAGTGCCCGCGCAGGGCTCGCCGGGGAGCTGTTTTTT. Translated, it gives CASSARAGLAGELFF.

The V and J genes are TRBV21-1 and TRBJ1-5; the D call in the table, TRBD1, was not verified against the DNA. TRBV21-1 is a listed pseudogene. The CDR3 has 16 residues. The CDR3 DNA is TGTGCCAGCAGCAAAGGCGGACAGGGGGGTAATCAGCCCCAGCATTTT. This codes for CASSKGGQGGNQPQHF.

The V call is TRBV6-4, the J call TRBJ1-2; 7 bases are a match to TRBD1. Germline values: CDR1 MRHNA, CDR2 SNTAGT. V lost 2 bases to trimming and J lost 8 bases; unmatched junction nucleotides: 14. The CDR3 covers 16 residues. The CDR3 coding sequence is TGTGCCAGCAGTGACACTCACAGGGGCGCCACCCACGGCTACACCTTC. Translating it yields CASSDTHRGATHGYTF.

This chain joins TRBV7-8 and TRBJ1-4; D is unclear. Germline V lookup: CDR1 SGHVS, CDR2 FQNEAQ. The CDR3 spans 12 residues. The V gene lost 5 bases and the J gene lost 7 bases, with 8 bases spanning the gap. CDR3 nucleotide sequence: TGTGCCAGCAGCGAAGGGAGTGAAAAACTGTTTTTT. This gives the protein CASSEGSEKLFF.

The chain couples TRBV2 to TRBJ1-2, with 8 bases aligning to TRBD1. The CDR3 contains 12 residues. V shed 6 bases, J shed 7 bases, and the junction held 4 bases outside the gene matches. From germline, CDR1 is SNHLY and CDR2 FYNNEI. CDR3: CASRAGGGGYTF. For the CDR3, the DNA is TGTGCCAGCAGGGCAGGGGGCGGTGGCTACACCTTC.

This chain connects TRBV5-6 to TRBJ2-3, with 8 bases matching TRBD1. This CDR3 comprises 18 residues. CDR1 is SGHDT and CDR2 is YYEEEE in the germline V gene. Trimming at V came to 5 bases and at J to 6 bases, leaving 20 bases not matched to a gene. CDR3 loop: CASSCPSGQVEERDTQYF. In DNA form, the CDR3 reads TGTGCCAGCAGTTGCCCCTCGGGACAGGTGGAGGAGCGCGATACGCAGTATTTT.

This sequence joins TRBV24-1 and TRBJ1-5; 7 positions agree with TRBD1. There are 15 residues in the CDR3. V lost 4 bases and J lost 6; bases outside the gene matches: 8. The germline V gene encodes CDR1 KGHDR and CDR2 SFDVKD. The CDR3 protein is CATSEGRGGSQPQHF. CDR3 in DNA: TGTGCCACCAGTGAGGGGAGAGGGGGCAGTCAGCCCCAGCATTTT.

The rearrangement joins TRBV28 to TRBJ2-1, with 7 bases aligning to TRBD2. The V gene end was trimmed by 8 bases and the J gene end by 0 bases; junction bases not matched to a gene: 7. The germline gives CDR1 MDHEN, CDR2 SYDVKM. The CDR3 consists of 15 residues. The CDR3 bases are TGTGCCAGCTGCCCAGCGGGGAGCTCCTACAATGAGCAGTTCTTC. Its translation is CASCPAGSSYNEQFF. The whole variable domain, remainder taken from reference TRBV28 and TRBJ2-1, is DVKVTQSSRYLVKRTGEKVFLECVQDMDHENMFWYRQDPGLGLRLIYFSYDVKMKEKGDIPEGYSVSREKKERFSLILESASTNQTSMYLCASCPAGSSYNEQFFGPGTRLTVL.

The gene calls are TRBV3-1 (or the pseudogene TRBV3-2) and TRBJ2-1; D perhaps matches TRBD1 (5 bases). The CDR3 contains 15 residues. Germline CDR1 and CDR2: LGHDT and YNNKEL (reference sequence). V dropped 1 base and J dropped 6 bases, with 13 bases sitting between them. CDR3 coding DNA: TGTGCCAGCAGCCAAGTCCCAGGGCTGGTCAATGAGCAGTTCTTC. Translation gives CASSQVPGLVNEQFF.

This chain connects TRBV6-5 to TRBJ1-1; maybe TRBD1 (6 bases). The CDR3 extends over 15 amino acids. The V end was cut by 6 bases, the J end by 0 bases, with 14 bases between. Germline CDR1 reads MNHEY; CDR2 reads SVGAGI. The CDR3 DNA reads TGTGCCAGCAGCGCGAGCCGGACAGTGAACACTGAAGCTTTCTTT. This encodes CASSASRTVNTEAFF.

The chain carries TRBV19 and TRBJ2-1; D not resolved. The CDR3 consists of 14 residues. Germline V gene lookup returns CDR1 LNHDA and CDR2 SQIVND (reference sequence). Between the trimmed V and J ends, which lost 6 bases and 5 bases, there was a span of 14 bases. The CDR3 sequence is CASSPGQYNNEQFF. The CDR3 region has the DNA TGTGCCAGTAGCCCTGGGCAGTACAACAATGAGCAGTTCTTC.

The V call is TRBV29-1, the J call TRBJ2-1; maybe TRBD1 (5 bases). This CDR3 comprises 13 residues. Germline V gene data show CDR1 as SQVTM and CDR2 as ANQGSEA. Trimming took off 5 bases at V and 2 bases at J, with 10 bases between the two ends. The CDR3 reads CSVPDRPYNEQFF. The CDR3 bases are TGCAGCGTTCCCGACAGACCCTACAATGAGCAGTTCTTC.

This clone was observed a single time. The chain recombines TRBV30 with TRBJ1-1; D may be TRBD1 (5 bases). The V and J ends lost 3 bases and 10 bases respectively, with 12 bases between them. Looked up from germline, CDR1 is GTSNPN and CDR2 is SVGIG (reference sequence). The CDR3 contains 11 residues. The DNA of the CDR3 is TGTGCCTGGAGCCCCAGGGAGGGAGCTTTCTTT. Amino acid sequence: CAWSPREGAFF.

The chain uses TRBV6-6 and TRBJ2-5; possibly TRBD2 for D (6 bases). Trimming stripped 7 bases from V and 2 bases from J, with 11 bases between. Germline V gene sequence: CDR1 MNHNY, CDR2 SVGAGI (reference sequence). The CDR3 totals 13 residues. CDR3 amino acids: CASTRRGQETQYF. The CDR3 bases are TGTGCCAGCACTAGGCGGGGTCAAGAGACCCAGTACTTC.